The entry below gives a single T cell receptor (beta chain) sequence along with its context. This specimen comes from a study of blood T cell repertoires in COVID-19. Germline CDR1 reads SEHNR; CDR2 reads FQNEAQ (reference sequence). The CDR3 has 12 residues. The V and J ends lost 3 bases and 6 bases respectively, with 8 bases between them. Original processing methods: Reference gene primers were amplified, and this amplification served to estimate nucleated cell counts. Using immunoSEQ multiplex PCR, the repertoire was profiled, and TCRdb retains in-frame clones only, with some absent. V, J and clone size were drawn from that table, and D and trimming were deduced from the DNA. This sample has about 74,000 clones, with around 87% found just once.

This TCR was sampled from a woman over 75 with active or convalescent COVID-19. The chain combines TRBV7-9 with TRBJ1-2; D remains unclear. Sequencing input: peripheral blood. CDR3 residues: CASSFVGNGYTF. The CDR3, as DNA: TGTGCCAGCAGCTTTGTCGGTAATGGCTACACCTTC.